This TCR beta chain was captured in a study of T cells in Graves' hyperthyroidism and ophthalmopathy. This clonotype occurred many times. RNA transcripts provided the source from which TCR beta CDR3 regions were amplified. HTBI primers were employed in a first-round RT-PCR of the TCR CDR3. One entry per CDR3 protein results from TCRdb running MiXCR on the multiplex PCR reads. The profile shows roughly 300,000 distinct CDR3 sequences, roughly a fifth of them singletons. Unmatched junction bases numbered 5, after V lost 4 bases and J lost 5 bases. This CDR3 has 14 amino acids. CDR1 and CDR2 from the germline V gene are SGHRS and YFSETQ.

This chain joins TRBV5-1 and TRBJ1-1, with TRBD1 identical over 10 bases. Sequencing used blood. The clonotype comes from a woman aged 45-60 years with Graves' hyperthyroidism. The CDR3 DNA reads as TGCGCCAGCAGCATCGGGACAGGGGTGACTGAAGCTTTCTTT. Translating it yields CASSIGTGVTEAFF.